This T cell receptor beta chain was found in a study of T cell clonotyping in hematopoietic cell transplantation. Findings and limits, study-wide: Few recipient clonotypes overlapped donors; over 95% were de novo at given depth. Without cell sorting, CD4 versus CD8 contributions remain unresolved.

Comments on this clone: Its antigen is not known.

Clones were sequenced by immunoSEQ multiplex PCR, and TCRdb holds only the in-frame ones, with some missing. The sample yields approximately 8,700 clones, 75% to 85% seen once. The CDR3 is 15 amino acids. Losses at the gene ends were 5 bases for V and 2 bases for J; bases not matched to a gene: 5. Germline V gene sequence: CDR1 SGHTA, CDR2 FQGNSA. The sequence was collected from a female patient between 30 and 45 years old who had an allogeneic stem cell transplant, so the T cells may come from the graft donor. Some clones in this sample may be carry-over from other donors' samples. The chain has TRBV7-2 and TRBJ1-3; 8 bases match TRBD1. Sample: PBMCs, taken 180 days after allogeneic stem cell transplant. As DNA, the CDR3 is TGTGCCAGCAGCGCGGCCAGGGGGCCTGGAAACACCATATATTTT. Protein product: CASSAARGPGNTIYF.